Below are 29 T cell receptor beta chains sequenced from a single sample in a study of T-cell reconstitution after alpha-beta-depleted transplantation in children (TCRdb year 2016). Library preparation was by PCR. Sequenced on an Illumina HiSeq 2500. TCR libraries were prepared with molecular barcoding, using unique molecular identifiers to normalize TCRbeta repertoire quantification. Clones were called with MiXCR by TCRdb after fastp trimmed the public reads at Q25, and only in-frame beta chains were retained. Merged by CDR3 protein, the rows form single entries marked with the most common genes and DNA. The sample yields a few hundred thousand distinct CDR3 sequences; 9.7% were counted once. The ten most abundant clones make up approximately 5.4% of the sample. This sample comprised PBMCs from the stem cell graft donor, obtained from the stem cell graft. The source of these receptors is a human donor who donated a stem cell graft to a child with SCID.

This clonotype was observed many times. This chain links TRBV12-3 or TRBV12-4 with TRBJ1-4; maybe TRBD1 (5 bases). The CDR3 is 15 residues long. V lost 5 bases, J lost 5 bases, and 15 bases lay in between. CDR3 protein: CASSPIMGGNEKLFF. The CDR3 DNA follows: TGTGCCAGCAGTCCAATAATGGGGGGGAATGAAAAACTGTTTTTT.

Many counts were recorded for this clonotype. This chain connects TRBV11-2 to TRBJ2-1; 7 nucleotides agree with TRBD2. Trimming removed 8 bases from V and 5 bases from J; junction bases left unmatched: 0. This CDR3 is 11 amino acids long. Germline CDR1 reads SGHAT; CDR2 reads FQNNGV. CDR3 in DNA: TGTGCCAGCGGGGGGGACAATGAGCAGTTCTTC. It encodes CASGGDNEQFF.

This clonotype was seen many times. The rearrangement uses TRBV10-3 and TRBJ1-3; D might be TRBD1 (6 bases). CDR3 length: 18 amino acids. The ends were cut back, 1 base at V and 0 bases at J, with 16 bases in the middle. Germline CDR1 is ENHRY and CDR2 is SYGVKD. The CDR3 loop reads CAISEWNRATTSGNTIYF. The CDR3 DNA reads TGTGCCATCAGTGAGTGGAACAGGGCAACCACCTCTGGAAACACCATATATTTT.

This clonotype was found many times. V gene TRBV5-6 combines with J gene TRBJ2-3, with TRBD2 identical over 7 bases. V lost 4 bases and J lost 2; bases outside the gene matches: 13. This CDR3 is 17 amino acids long. Germline CDR1 SGHDT, CDR2 YYEEEE. CDR3 bases: TGTGCCAGCAGCCGGATAAGAGCTAGCGGCGACACAGATACGCAGTATTTT. Amino acids: CASSRIRASGDTDTQYF.

This clonotype was detected only a few times. This sequence joins TRBV7-2 and TRBJ2-5; TRBD2 matches at 11 bases. Germline CDR1 is SGHTA and CDR2 is FQGNSA. J gave up 7 bases and V 2 bases, and 6 bases lay outside the gene matches. This CDR3 has 15 amino acids. CDR3 in amino acids: CASSLTSGGSGTQYF. The DNA for the CDR3 is TGTGCCAGCAGCTTAACTAGCGGGGGTTCGGGGACCCAGTACTTC.

This clonotype has ten or more counts. The chain links TRBV30 to TRBJ2-5; D call uncertain. The V end was cut by 3 bases, the J end by 5 bases, with 13 bases between. CDR1 GTSNPN and CDR2 SVGIG come from the germline V gene (reference sequence). The CDR3 is 13 residues long. The CDR3 DNA reads as TGTGCCTGGAGCTCCCTAGACGCTGAGACCCAGTACTTC. Translated: CAWSSLDAETQYF.

This clonotype was detected ten times or more. J is TRBJ2-5 and V is TRBV20-1; D gene uncertain. Trimming cost V 2 bases and J 5 bases, with 9 bases left between them. CDR1 is DFQATT, CDR2 SNEGSKA, per germline (reference sequence). The CDR3 is 12 amino acids. CDR3 loop: CSARSETETQYF. The CDR3 bases are TGCAGTGCTAGATCGGAAACCGAGACCCAGTACTTC.

This clonotype was detected ten times or more. This chain's CDR3 is CASSPRVNYGYTF. The CDR3 nucleotides are TGTGCCAGCAGCCCCAGAGTTAACTATGGCTACACCTTC. This sequence joins TRBV6-1 and TRBJ1-2; the D is unclear. The germline gives CDR1 MNHNS, CDR2 SASEGT. The CDR3 is 13 amino acids. V was clipped by 6 bases and J by 1 base, with 9 bases between them.

This clonotype was counted many times. The rearrangement joins TRBV20-1 to TRBJ1-1; D is ambiguous. The V end was cut by 5 bases, the J end by 1 base, with 14 bases between. CDR3 size: 14 residues. Per the germline V gene, CDR1 is DFQATT and CDR2 is SNEGSKA (reference sequence). CDR3 coding DNA: TGCAGTGCTGGGGAGGTGGCCGAGAACACTGAAGCTTTCTTT. Its translation: CSAGEVAENTEAFF.

This clonotype was seen more than once but under ten times. The chain combines TRBV12-3 or TRBV12-4 with TRBJ2-2; TRBD1 matches 11 bases. This CDR3 region has 15 residues. V lost 5 bases, J lost 5 bases, and 4 bases stayed unmatched. CDR3 bases: TGTGCCAGCAGTGGGGACAGGGGGTGGACCGGGGAGCTGTTTTTT. It yields the protein CASSGDRGWTGELFF.

Ten or more counts support this clonotype. The chain employs TRBV4-1 and TRBJ2-1; possible D gene TRBD1, 6 bases. The CDR3 contains 16 residues. V lost 1 base to trimming and J lost 9 bases, with 19 bases between them. The germline V gene has CDR1 MGHRA and CDR2 YSYEKL. The CDR3 sequence is CASSQVGRGPRGEQFF. The DNA of the CDR3 is TGCGCCAGCAGCCAAGTTGGCAGGGGACCTCGGGGTGAGCAGTTCTTC.

This clonotype was seen many times. This sequence joins TRBV27 and TRBJ1-2; D unclear. CDR1 and CDR2 (germline): MNHEY, SMNVEV (reference sequence). This CDR3 has 13 amino acids. Trimming removed 0 bases from V and 8 bases from J, with 10 bases in between. The CDR3 reads CASSLSFLSGYTF. For the CDR3, the DNA is TGTGCCAGCAGTTTATCGTTTTTGAGCGGCTACACCTTC.

Many counts were recorded for this clonotype. The chain combines TRBV12-3 or TRBV12-4 with TRBJ2-3; D is unclear. This CDR3 is 15 amino acids long. V lost 3 bases, J lost 2 bases, and 12 bases lay in between. The CDR3 bases are TGTGCCAGCAGTTTGAGTAGACCACCCACAGATACGCAGTATTTT. Its translation: CASSLSRPPTDTQYF.

The chain uses TRBV19 and TRBJ2-1, with 10 bases fitting TRBD2. V shed 5 bases and J 7 bases; nucleotides not matched to a gene: 11. The CDR3 consists of 16 residues. CDR1 and CDR2 (germline): LNHDA, SQIVND (reference sequence). The CDR3 loop is CASSPPGLARGNEQFF. The CDR3 nucleotides are TGTGCCAGTAGTCCCCCGGGACTAGCGAGGGGGAATGAGCAGTTCTTC.

The chain has TRBV27 and TRBJ1-2; tentatively, D is TRBD1 (6 bases). V was pared by 3 bases and J by 10 bases, with 18 bases between. The CDR3 length is 14 residues. CDR1 is MNHEY and CDR2 is SMNVEV in the germline V gene (reference sequence). The CDR3 DNA reads TGTGCCAGCAGTTTTTTAGGACAGTTCAATGACTACACCTTC. Translating gives CASSFLGQFNDYTF.

This chain joins TRBV29-1 and TRBJ1-2; no firm D call. The CDR3 covers 11 residues. Germline V gene data show CDR1 as SQVTM and CDR2 as ANQGSEA. V lost 7 bases, J lost 2 bases, and 8 bases lay in between. Written as DNA, the CDR3 is TGCAGCGCCCAGCGAAACTATGGCTACACCTTC. This gives the protein CSAQRNYGYTF.

This clonotype was counted many times. The chain couples TRBV7-2 to TRBJ1-1; no clear D gene. Per the germline V gene, CDR1 is SGHTA and CDR2 is FQGNSA. CDR3 length: 14 amino acids. The V gene lost 4 bases and the J gene lost 4 bases, with 13 bases spanning the gap. CDR3: CASSSRSTGTEAFF. The CDR3 DNA follows: TGTGCCAGCAGCTCACGCAGTACGGGCACTGAAGCTTTCTTT.

Many counts were recorded for this clonotype. This chain uses TRBV20-1 with TRBJ2-5, with 10 positions matching TRBD2. The CDR3 totals 17 residues. The germline CDR1 and CDR2 sequences are DFQATT and SNEGSKA (reference sequence). Losses at the gene ends were 1 base for V and 5 bases for J; bases not matched to a gene: 13. The CDR3 DNA reads TGCAGTGCTAGAGCTTCGGTGTTAGCGGGGGGACGGGAGACCCAGTACTTC. Translated: CSARASVLAGGRETQYF.

At least ten counts were recorded for this clonotype. The CDR3 DNA reads TGTGCCAGCAGCTTTATGGCGGCGAACACCGGGGAGCTGTTTTTT. Its protein product is CASSFMAANTGELFF. This chain connects TRBV7-2 to TRBJ2-2, with unresolved D. V lost 3 bases and J lost 0, with 8 bases in between. Germline V gene data show CDR1 as SGHTA and CDR2 as FQGNSA. This CDR3 is 15 amino acids long. Full variable domain (outside the CDR3, taken from reference TRBV7-2 and TRBJ2-2): GAGVSQSPSNKVTEKGKDVELRCDPISGHTALYWYRQSLGQGLEFLIYFQGNSAPDKSGLPSDRFSAERTGGSVSTLTIQRTQQEDSAVYLCASSFMAANTGELFFGEGSRLTVL.

This clonotype was recorded at least ten times. The genes are TRBV5-1 and TRBJ2-6; no reliable D call. V shed 0 bases and J shed 0 bases, with 7 bases lying between them. Germline CDR1 is SGHRS and CDR2 is YFSETQ. The CDR3 is 16 amino acids. The CDR3 here is CASSLGRPSGANVLTF. CDR3 nucleotide sequence: TGCGCCAGCAGCTTGGGGCGTCCCTCTGGGGCCAACGTCCTGACTTTC.

This clonotype has ten or more counts. The chain links TRBV12-3 or TRBV12-4 to TRBJ2-3, with D perhaps assigned TRBD1 or TRBD2 (5 bases each). V dropped 4 bases and J dropped 6 bases, with 11 bases sitting between them. The CDR3 spans 13 residues. For the CDR3, the DNA is TGTGCCAGCAGTTCCGCCGAGGGGGATACGCAGTATTTT. As protein: CASSSAEGDTQYF.

This clonotype was recorded a few times. The chain couples TRBV10-3 to TRBJ2-2; 12 bases line up with TRBD1. This CDR3 comprises 14 residues. V lost 9 bases and J lost 8; bases outside the gene matches: 7. In germline, CDR1 is ENHRY, CDR2 SYGVKD. The CDR3 sequence is CAIQGDRGPGELFF. The DNA for the CDR3 is TGTGCCATTCAAGGGGACAGGGGGCCGGGGGAGCTGTTTTTT.

This clonotype appeared many times. The rearrangement links TRBV28 to TRBJ2-5, with no clear D. The germline V and J ends were trimmed by 6 bases and 1 base, with 12 bases remaining between them. The CDR3 is 14 residues long. CDR1 is MDHEN, CDR2 SYDVKM, per germline. Here the CDR3 reads CASRGWQTQETQYF. In DNA, the CDR3 is TGTGCCAGCAGAGGTTGGCAAACCCAAGAGACCCAGTACTTC.

This clonotype appeared many times. The gene calls are TRBV7-3 and TRBJ1-5; perhaps TRBD1 as D (5 bases). V lost 6 bases to trimming and J lost 8 bases, with 14 bases between them. CDR1 is SGHTA, CDR2 FQGTGA, per germline. The CDR3 is made up of 13 amino acids. Written as DNA, the CDR3 is TGTGCCAGCAGTTCGGGCCCGGGGGAGCCCCAGCATTTT. The encoded protein is CASSSGPGEPQHF.

There are many counts of this clonotype. Here the CDR3 DNA reads TGTGCCAGCAGTTTTTCCGGGGCGGGAGGAGATACGCAGTATTTT. It specifies CASSFSGAGGDTQYF. This chain connects TRBV28 to TRBJ2-3; 8 positions agree with TRBD2. V was clipped by 3 bases and J by 5 bases; unmatched bases: 7. Germline V gene data show CDR1 as MDHEN and CDR2 as SYDVKM. This CDR3 contains 15 residues.

This clonotype was seen ten or more times. V is TRBV12-3 or TRBV12-4 and J is TRBJ1-1; the D gene is possibly TRBD1 (5 bases). V shed 5 bases and J shed 6 bases, with 16 bases lying between them. The CDR3 contains 14 residues. This chain's CDR3 is CASSLTLRAPEAFF. The CDR3 nucleotides read TGTGCCAGCAGTCTGACACTCAGGGCCCCTGAAGCTTTCTTT.

This clonotype was observed many times. This chain joins TRBV18 and TRBJ1-1; D is unclear. V was shortened by 3 bases and J by 2 bases, with 10 bases between the two germline ends. The CDR3 length is 14 residues. CDR1 is KGHSH and CDR2 is LQKENI in the germline V gene. The CDR3 DNA follows: TGTGCCAGCTCACCTGGGTTTCCAAACACTGAAGCTTTCTTT. This translates into CASSPGFPNTEAFF. Full variable domain (rest looked up from reference TRBV18 and TRBJ1-1): NAGVMQNPRHLVRRRGQEARLRCSPMKGHSHVYWYRQLPEEGLKFMVYLQKENIIDESGMPKERFSAEFPKEGPSILRIQQVVRGDSAAYFCASSPGFPNTEAFFGQGTRLTVV.

This clonotype came up many times. The CDR3 bases are TGTGCCAGCAGTGAAAGGGTCCAAGAGACCCAGTACTTC. It is translated as CASSERVQETQYF. The chain carries TRBV6-1 and TRBJ2-5, with unresolved D. CDR1 MNHNS and CDR2 SASEGT come from the germline V gene. The CDR3 has 13 amino acids. The V end was cut by 2 bases, the J end by 1 base, with 5 bases between.

This clonotype was found many times. The chain couples TRBV20-1 to TRBJ2-5; a possible D gene is TRBD1 (5 bases). The V end was cut by 4 bases, the J end by 5 bases, with 20 bases between. The CDR3 covers 15 residues. Germline V gene data show CDR1 as DFQATT and CDR2 as SNEGSKA (reference sequence). Written as DNA, the CDR3 is TGCAGTGCTAACCATAAGTCGAGCAGGGCGGAGACCCAGTACTTC. It yields the protein CSANHKSSRAETQYF.